This is a list of T cell receptor beta chains from one sample in a study of T cell changes during pregnancy in multiple sclerosis. Sequenced by immunoSEQ multiplex PCR; TCRdb stores in-frame clones only, minus some. The data show just under 85,000 clones, more than 85% seen once. The source material was peripheral blood, sampled in the first trimester of pregnancy. The receptors shown here come from a female donor with multiple sclerosis, enrolled in a pregnancy study. CDR3s include the opening cysteine and the closing phenylalanine or tryptophan. Each record gives: D gene, J gene, clone size, V gene, CDR3 protein, CDR3 DNA. The D gene is left open where the match is weak. The listing skips clone size in some rows; elsewhere it reads once, few, many or a size class.

TRBD2 TRBJ2-1 . TRBV6-1 CASAGGLSYNEQFF TGTGCCAGCGCGGGGGGGCTCTCCTACAATGAGCAGTTCTTC
TRBD2 TRBJ2-2 . TRBV27 CASSLTSGRGGELFF TGTGCCAGCAGTCTGACTAGCGGGCGGGGCGGGGAGCTGTTTTTT
TRBD2 TRBJ2-2 once TRBV7-3 CASSLSGGTGELFF TGTGCCAGCAGCCTTTCGGGGGGGACCGGGGAGCTGTTTTTT
. TRBJ1-5 once TRBV27 CASSFTYPGKGYDQPQHF TGTGCCAGCAGTTTCACTTACCCAGGGAAAGGATATGATCAGCCCCAGCATTTT
TRBD1 TRBJ1-3 . TRBV5-6 CASSLPSTGAGNTIYF TGTGCCAGCAGCTTACCCTCGACAGGGGCAGGAAACACCATATATTTT
TRBD2 TRBJ2-2 . TRBV11-2 CASSEGLAGVSGELFF TGTGCCAGCAGCGAGGGACTAGCGGGAGTAAGCGGGGAGCTGTTTTTT
. TRBJ1-2 once TRBV11-2 CASSVTGRQGYTF TGTGCCAGCAGCGTTACAGGTCGACAGGGCTACACCTTC
. TRBJ1-1 . TRBV7-3 CASSLRGAGTEAFF TGTGCCAGCAGCTTACGGGGGGCGGGCACTGAAGCTTTCTTT
. TRBJ2-7 . TRBV29-1 CSVMSGSYEQYF TGCAGCGTTATGTCCGGCTCCTACGAGCAGTACTTC
. TRBJ1-2 . TRBV4-1 CASSQDGGIYGYTF TGCGCCAGCAGCCAAGATGGCGGGATCTATGGCTACACCTTC
. TRBJ1-4 . TRBV30 CAWSGGPNEKLFF TGTGCCTGGAGTGGGGGGCCTAATGAAAAACTGTTTTTT
. TRBJ1-2 few TRBV27 CASTAGQGYGYTF TGTGCCAGCACCGCGGGCCAAGGATATGGCTACACCTTC
TRBD1 TRBJ1-5 . TRBV19 CASKGQHNQPQHF TGTGCCAGTAAGGGACAGCACAATCAGCCCCAGCATTTT
. TRBJ1-1 . TRBV27 CASSAAGVGQPNTEAFF TGTGCCAGCAGTGCAGCTGGGGTCGGACAGCCGAACACTGAAGCTTTCTTT
. TRBJ2-7 . TRBV4-1 CASSQQRLPSYEQYF TGCGCCAGCAGCCAACAGCGGCTTCCCTCCTACGAGCAGTACTTC
TRBD2 TRBJ2-1 . TRBV19 CASSTRTSGSEQFF TGTGCCAGTAGTACACGGACTAGCGGGAGTGAGCAGTTCTTC
. TRBJ1-6 . TRBV7-2 CASSPQQGTYNSPLHF TGTGCCAGCAGCCCTCAACAGGGTACCTATAATTCACCCCTCCACTTT
TRBD1 TRBJ1-2 once TRBV18 CASSRDSTDGYTF TGTGCCAGCTCCCGGGACAGTACGGATGGCTACACCTTC
. TRBJ2-3 . TRBV28 CASSLNGGSTDTQYF TGTGCCAGCAGTTTGAATGGGGGGAGTACAGATACGCAGTATTTT
TRBD1 TRBJ1-3 . TRBV7-8 CASSLTGSGNTIYF TGTGCCAGCAGCTTGACAGGGAGTGGAAACACCATATATTTT
. TRBJ2-2 . TRBV30 CAWSVQVAYGELFF TGTGCCTGGAGTGTACAGGTCGCGTACGGGGAGCTGTTTTTT
. TRBJ1-3 . TRBV2 CASSELALSGNTIYF TGTGCCAGCAGTGAACTGGCCCTCTCTGGAAACACCATATATTTT
TRBD2 TRBJ2-1 once TRBV7-2 CASSRPGLAINEQFF TGTGCCAGCAGCCGGCCGGGACTAGCGATCAATGAGCAGTTCTTC
TRBD2 TRBJ2-7 . TRBV5-1 CASSLTGTSGVYEQYF TGCGCCAGCAGCTTAACCGGGACTAGCGGAGTCTACGAGCAGTACTTC
. TRBJ1-4 . TRBV4-1 CASSQDGEGTNEKLFF TGCGCCAGCAGCCAAGATGGAGAGGGAACTAATGAAAAACTGTTTTTT
. TRBJ1-2 . TRBV6-6 CATALGGEGLAGYTF TGTGCCACCGCGCTAGGAGGGGAGGGGTTGGCTGGCTACACCTTC
. TRBJ1-2 . TRBV9 CASSVEGGRYGYTF TGTGCCAGCAGCGTAGAGGGAGGCCGCTATGGCTACACCTTC
. TRBJ2-1 . TRBV27 CASSLSGGPDEQFF TGTGCCAGCAGTTTATCAGGGGGACCCGATGAGCAGTTCTTC
TRBD2 TRBJ2-1 . TRBV4-2 CASSQGASGRPYEQFF TGTGCCAGCAGCCAGGGGGCTAGCGGGAGGCCCTATGAGCAGTTCTTC
TRBD1 TRBJ1-3 . TRBV28 CASSLGQASGNTIYF TGTGCCAGCAGTCTAGGACAGGCCTCGGGGAACACCATATATTTT
. TRBJ1-6 . TRBV5-1 CASSLDHRDSPLHF TGCGCCAGCAGCTTGGATCACAGGGATTCACCCCTCCACTTT
TRBD1 TRBJ1-1 few TRBV6-1 CASSEGAGGMYTEAFF TGTGCCAGCAGTGAAGGGGCAGGGGGTATGTACACTGAAGCTTTCTTT
TRBD1 TRBJ1-2 . TRBV5-1 CASNPGTGERGYTF TGCGCCAGCAACCCCGGGACAGGGGAACGTGGCTACACCTTC
TRBD1 TRBJ2-5 . TRBV9 CASSPNQGVQETQYF TGTGCCAGCAGCCCGAATCAGGGGGTACAAGAGACCCAGTACTTC
TRBD1 TRBJ2-3 . TRBV27 CASSSAYEVGGVADTQYF TGTGCCAGCAGTTCGGCCTACGAGGTAGGGGGCGTCGCAGATACGCAGTATTTT
TRBD2 TRBJ2-2 . TRBV5-1 CASSLAAGGTGELFF TGCGCCAGCAGCTTGGCCGCGGGAGGCACCGGGGAGCTGTTTTTT
TRBD2 TRBJ2-3 . TRBV5-4 CASSPWTSGTDTQYF TGTGCCAGCAGCCCATGGACTAGCGGGACAGATACGCAGTATTTT
. TRBJ2-2 . TRBV18 CASSLLGQPNTGELFF TGTGCCAGCTCACTACTCGGACAGCCGAACACCGGGGAGCTGTTTTTT
. TRBJ1-2 . TRBV28 CASKAGGLFGYTF TGTGCCAGCAAAGCGGGGGGGCTTTTTGGCTACACCTTC
TRBD1 TRBJ1-5 . TRBV5-1 CASSSKTGAYNQPQHF TGCGCCAGCAGCTCAAAGACAGGGGCCTACAATCAGCCCCAGCATTTT
TRBD2 TRBJ2-1 . TRBV4-1 CASSQELAELNEQFF TGCGCCAGCAGCCAAGAACTAGCGGAGCTCAATGAGCAGTTCTTC
TRBD1 TRBJ2-1 . TRBV18 CASSPLQGAYNEQFF TGTGCCAGCTCACCTTTACAGGGGGCCTACAATGAGCAGTTCTTC
TRBD1 TRBJ1-2 . TRBV5-4 CASRRQGARQNGYTF TGTGCCAGCAGGAGACAGGGGGCCCGCCAAAATGGCTACACCTTC
TRBD2 TRBJ2-7 . TRBV6-5 CASQRSGGVWEQYF TGTGCCAGCCAACGTAGCGGGGGGGTGTGGGAGCAGTACTTC
TRBD1 TRBJ2-2 few TRBV15 CATSRGTGDTGELFF TGTGCCACCAGCAGAGGGACAGGGGACACCGGGGAGCTGTTTTTT
TRBD1 TRBJ1-2 . TRBV5-6 CASRPGGIRHGYTF TGTGCCAGCAGACCAGGGGGCATCCGACATGGCTACACCTTC
TRBD1 TRBJ1-1 . TRBV4-1 CASSQDDGTGSTEAFF TGCGCCAGCAGCCAAGACGACGGGACAGGGTCCACTGAAGCTTTCTTT
TRBD2 TRBJ2-3 . TRBV18 CASSPTPGLAGVADTQYF TGTGCCAGCTCACCTACACCGGGACTAGCGGGAGTTGCAGATACGCAGTATTTT